The 15 T cell receptor beta chains below come from one sample, sequenced in a study of human T cells and chemical hapten exposure. Time point in this sample: patch test 1, 2 weeks after DPC sensitization. Treatment reported: therapeutic diphenylcyclopropenone sensitization with weekly scalp DPC. TCRdb re-analysed the RACE reads in MiXCR, keeping a single row per CDR3 protein. The data contain around 190,000 distinct CDR3 sequences, 20% to 25% of them singletons. Sequenced material: whole blood, taken in connection with sensitization to the hapten diphenylcyclopropenone (DPC). Source of these receptors: a woman between 45 and 60 years old with alopecia areata. Some clones in this sample may be carry-over from other donors' samples.

The genes are TRBV11-2 and TRBJ2-1; 9 bases line up with TRBD2. This CDR3 region has 16 residues. Germline values: CDR1 SGHAT, CDR2 FQNNGV. The V segment lost 4 bases and the J segment 7 bases; nucleotides outside the gene matches: 11. The CDR3 sequence: CASSSKSGRRVNEQFF. As DNA, the CDR3 is TGTGCCAGCAGCTCGAAGAGCGGGAGGCGGGTGAATGAGCAGTTCTTC.

The rearrangement links TRBV5-1 to TRBJ1-4; D call uncertain. The V end was cut by 7 bases, the J end by 7 bases, with 14 bases between. The CDR3 extends over 13 amino acids. CDR1 and CDR2 (germline): SGHRS, YFSETQ. CDR3 residues: CASAEGPGEKLFF. CDR3 bases: TGCGCCAGCGCGGAAGGGCCTGGTGAAAAACTGTTTTTT.

This clonotype came up many times. The genes are TRBV10-3 and TRBJ2-7; D is unresolved. V gave up 0 bases and J gave up 6 bases, with 3 bases separating them. Germline lookup yields CDR1 ENHRY and CDR2 SYGVKD. The length of the CDR3 is 11 residues. The CDR3 DNA follows: TGTGCCATCAGTGAGTCACGCGAGCAGTACTTC. Amino acid sequence: CAISESREQYF.

The chain carries TRBV20-1 and TRBJ2-1, with TRBD1 matching over 8 bases. The V and J ends lost 0 bases and 8 bases, in that order; junction bases with no gene match: 6. From germline, CDR1 is DFQATT and CDR2 SNEGSKA (reference sequence). The CDR3 has 14 residues. The CDR3, as DNA: TGCAGTGCTAGAGAGACAGGGGTATACGATGAGCAGTTCTTC. Its translation is CSARETGVYDEQFF.

This chain joins TRBV7-8 and TRBJ1-5; D gene ambiguous. Germline CDR1 SGHVS, CDR2 FQNEAQ. This CDR3 is 15 amino acids long. Trimming took 3 bases from V and 0 from J, leaving 9 bases between them. For the CDR3, the DNA is TGTGCCAGCAGCTTGCGAGGGAATAGCAATCAGCCCCAGCATTTT. Amino acid sequence: CASSLRGNSNQPQHF.

The chain links TRBV10-2 to TRBJ2-7, with D maybe TRBD2 (5 bases). This CDR3 is 13 amino acids long. Germline CDR1 and CDR2: WSHSY and SAAADI. V was cut by 6 bases and J by 6 bases, with 15 bases left in between. The CDR3 protein is CASSDLTSSEQYF. The CDR3 nucleotides read TGCGCCAGCAGCGACCTTACTAGTTCCGAGCAGTACTTC.

This clonotype showed up many times. The chain has TRBV5-1 and TRBJ1-4; no reliable D call. CDR3 length: 15 residues. The V gene's germline CDR1 is SGHRS and CDR2 YFSETQ. The V and J ends lost 3 bases and 3 bases respectively, with 12 bases between them. The CDR3 region has the DNA TGCGCCAGCAGCTCCCGGGGAGGTTCTAATGAAAAACTGTTTTTT. Translating it yields CASSSRGGSNEKLFF.

This clonotype was observed many times. V gene TRBV3-1 combines with J gene TRBJ1-2; D might be TRBD1 (6 bases). Trimming left V 0 bases short and J 6 bases short, with 17 bases between. This CDR3 has 16 residues. Germline V lookup: CDR1 LGHDT, CDR2 YNNKEL (reference sequence). CDR3 amino acids: CASSQDFIGQSNGYTF. For the CDR3, the DNA is TGTGCCAGCAGCCAAGATTTTATCGGACAGAGCAATGGCTACACCTTC.

This clonotype was detected only a few times. The chain links TRBV6-2 or TRBV6-3 to TRBJ2-1; D possibly corresponds to TRBD1 (6 bases). The V gene's germline CDR1 is MNHEY and CDR2 SVGEGT. The CDR3 has 14 residues. Deletions cut 4 bases from V and 7 bases from J, with 14 bases between. This chain's CDR3 is CASSSTGPKNEQFF. In DNA form, the CDR3 reads TGTGCCAGCAGTTCGACAGGTCCTAAGAATGAGCAGTTCTTC.

The chain has TRBV6-5 and TRBJ2-2, with 11 bases fitting TRBD2. The trim removed 6 bases at V and 5 bases at J, leaving 17 bases unmatched. Germline V CDR1 and CDR2: MNHEY, SVGAGI. The CDR3 extends over 19 amino acids. CDR3 nucleotides: TGTGCCAGCAGCCCTACTCCTGAGGGGGTAGCGGGAGGGACCGGGGAGCTGTTTTTT. It is translated as CASSPTPEGVAGGTGELFF.

This clonotype was counted a few times. The V gene is TRBV5-1, the J gene TRBJ2-2; no clear D gene. This CDR3 spans 14 amino acids. The V end was cut by 4 bases, the J end by 5 bases, with 12 bases between. Germline values: CDR1 SGHRS, CDR2 YFSETQ. CDR3 region: CASSVGIRTGELFF. DNA for the CDR3: TGCGCCAGCAGCGTGGGGATACGGACCGGGGAGCTGTTTTTT.

This clonotype has only a few counts. The genes are TRBV7-9 and TRBJ2-1, with no clear D. The germline V gene has CDR1 SEHNR and CDR2 FQNEAQ (reference sequence). This CDR3 is built from 13 residues. The V end was cut by 1 base, the J end by 12 bases, with 13 bases between. The CDR3 sequence: CASSLDTDSGQFF. CDR3 sequence (DNA): TGTGCCAGCAGCTTAGACACGGATAGTGGGCAGTTCTTC.

The rearrangement joins TRBV15 to TRBJ1-1; the D gene is possibly TRBD1 (6 bases). Germline CDR1 is LNHNV and CDR2 is YYDKDF (reference sequence). The CDR3 contains 13 residues. Trimming pared 8 bases from V and 2 bases from J, leaving 12 bases between. CDR3 sequence: CATSGHRNTEAFF. CDR3 sequence (DNA): TGTGCCACCTCGGGACACCGAAACACTGAAGCTTTCTTT. Based on the CDR3 plus reference TRBV15 and TRBJ1-1, the full variable domain is DAMVIQNPRYQVTQFGKPVTLSCSQTLNHNVMYWYQQKSSQAPKLLFHYYDKDFNNEADTPDNFQSRRPNTSFCFLDIRSPGLGDTAMYLCATSGHRNTEAFFGQGTRLTVV.

The sample holds a few counts of this clonotype. This chain links TRBV20-1 with TRBJ1-1, with D uncertain. The CDR3 totals 14 residues. Germline-derived CDR1 and CDR2 are DFQATT and SNEGSKA (reference sequence). V lost 0 bases and J lost 4, with 12 bases in between. In DNA form, the CDR3 reads TGCAGTGCTAGAGATCTTGAGGGTTTCACTGAAGCTTTCTTT. It translates to CSARDLEGFTEAFF.

This clonotype was detected a few times. This sequence joins TRBV7-6 and TRBJ2-2, with 7 positions matching TRBD2. This CDR3 comprises 12 residues. Germline CDR1 is SGHVS and CDR2 is FNYEAQ. This chain's CDR3 is CAAGTNTGELFF. The CDR3 DNA reads TGTGCAGCGGGAACGAACACCGGGGAGCTGTTTTTT.